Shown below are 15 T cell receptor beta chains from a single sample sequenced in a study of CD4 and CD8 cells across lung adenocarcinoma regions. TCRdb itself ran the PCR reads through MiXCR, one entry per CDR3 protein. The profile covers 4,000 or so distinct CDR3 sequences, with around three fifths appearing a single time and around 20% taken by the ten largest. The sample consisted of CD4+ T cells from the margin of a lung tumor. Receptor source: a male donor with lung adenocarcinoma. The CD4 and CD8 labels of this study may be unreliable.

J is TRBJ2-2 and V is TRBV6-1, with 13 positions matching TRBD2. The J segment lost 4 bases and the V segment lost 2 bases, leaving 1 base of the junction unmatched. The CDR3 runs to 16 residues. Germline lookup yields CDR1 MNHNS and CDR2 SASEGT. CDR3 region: CASSETSGRATGELFF. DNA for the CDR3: TGTGCCAGCAGTGAAACTAGCGGGAGGGCCACCGGGGAGCTGTTTTTT.

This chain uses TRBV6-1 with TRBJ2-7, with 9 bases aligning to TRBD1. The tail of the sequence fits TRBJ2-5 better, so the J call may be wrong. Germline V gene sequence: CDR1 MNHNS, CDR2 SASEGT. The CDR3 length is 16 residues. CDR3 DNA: TGTGCCAGCACCCAGGGACTCGGGACAGGGTCAGAGACCCAGTACTTC. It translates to CASTQGLGTGSETQYF.

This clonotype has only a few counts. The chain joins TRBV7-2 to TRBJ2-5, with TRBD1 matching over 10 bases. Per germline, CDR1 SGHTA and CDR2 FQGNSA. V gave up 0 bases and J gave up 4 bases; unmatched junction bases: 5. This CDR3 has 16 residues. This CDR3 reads CASSLAGGQGRETQYF. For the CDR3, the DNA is TGTGCCAGCAGCTTAGCGGGGGGACAGGGGCGAGAGACCCAGTACTTC.

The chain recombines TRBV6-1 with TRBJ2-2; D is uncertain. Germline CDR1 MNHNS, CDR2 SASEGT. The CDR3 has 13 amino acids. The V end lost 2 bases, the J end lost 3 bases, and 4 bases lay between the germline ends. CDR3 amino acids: CASSESHTGELFF. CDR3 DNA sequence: TGTGCCAGCAGTGAATCGCACACCGGGGAGCTGTTTTTT.

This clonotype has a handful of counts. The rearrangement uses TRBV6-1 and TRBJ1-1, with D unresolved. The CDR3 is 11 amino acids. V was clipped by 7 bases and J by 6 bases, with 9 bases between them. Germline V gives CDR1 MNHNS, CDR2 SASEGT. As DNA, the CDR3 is TGTGCCAGCAAGCTGTACTCTGAAGCTTTCTTT. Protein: CASKLYSEAFF.

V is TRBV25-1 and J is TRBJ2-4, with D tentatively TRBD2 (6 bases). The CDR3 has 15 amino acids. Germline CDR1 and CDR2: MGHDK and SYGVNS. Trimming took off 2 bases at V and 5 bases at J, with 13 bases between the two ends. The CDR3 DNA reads TGTGCCAGCAGTGAAAGTTTGGGGGGACAAAACATTCAGTACTTC. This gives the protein CASSESLGGQNIQYF.

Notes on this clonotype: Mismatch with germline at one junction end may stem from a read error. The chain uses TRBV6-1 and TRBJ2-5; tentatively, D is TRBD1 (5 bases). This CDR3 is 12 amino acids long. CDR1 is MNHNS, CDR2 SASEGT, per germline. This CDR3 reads CASSDIGVVEFF. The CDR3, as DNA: TGTGCCAGCAGTGATATAGGGGTTGTGGAGTTCTTC.

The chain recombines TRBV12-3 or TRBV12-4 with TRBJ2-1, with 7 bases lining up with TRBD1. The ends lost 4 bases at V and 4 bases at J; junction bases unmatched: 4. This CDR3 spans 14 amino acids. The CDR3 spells CASSSGTEYNEQFF. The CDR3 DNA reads TGTGCCAGCAGTTCCGGGACAGAATACAATGAGCAGTTCTTC.

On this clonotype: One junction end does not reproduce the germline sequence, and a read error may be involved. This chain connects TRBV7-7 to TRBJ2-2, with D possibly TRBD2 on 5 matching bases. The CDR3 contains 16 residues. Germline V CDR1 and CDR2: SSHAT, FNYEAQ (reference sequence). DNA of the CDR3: TGTGCTAGCAGCTTAGTTACGGGGTTTCTAGCCGGGGAGCTGTTTTTT. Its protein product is CASSLVTGFLAGELFF.

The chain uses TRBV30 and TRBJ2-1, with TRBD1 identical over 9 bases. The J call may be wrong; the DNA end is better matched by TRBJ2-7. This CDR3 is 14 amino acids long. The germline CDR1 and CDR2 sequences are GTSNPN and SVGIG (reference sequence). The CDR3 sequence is CAWSPQGAGYEQYF. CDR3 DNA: TGTGCCTGGAGCCCACAGGGGGCGGGCTACGAGCAGTACTTC.

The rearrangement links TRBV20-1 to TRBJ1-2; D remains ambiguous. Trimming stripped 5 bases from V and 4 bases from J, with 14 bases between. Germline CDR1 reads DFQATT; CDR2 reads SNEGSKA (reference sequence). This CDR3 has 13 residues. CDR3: CSAPGLGSYGYTF. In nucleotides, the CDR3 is TGCAGTGCTCCGGGCCTTGGCTCCTATGGCTACACCTTC.

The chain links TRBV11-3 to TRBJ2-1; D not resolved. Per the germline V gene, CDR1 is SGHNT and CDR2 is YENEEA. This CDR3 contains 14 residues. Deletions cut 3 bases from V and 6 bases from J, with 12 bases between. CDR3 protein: CASSLVLGRNEQFF. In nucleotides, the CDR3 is TGTGCCAGCAGCTTGGTCCTGGGCCGCAATGAGCAGTTCTTC.

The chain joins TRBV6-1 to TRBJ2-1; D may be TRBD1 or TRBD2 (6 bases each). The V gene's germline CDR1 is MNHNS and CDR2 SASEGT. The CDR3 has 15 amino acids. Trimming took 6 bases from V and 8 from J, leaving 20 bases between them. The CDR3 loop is CASSPGRGLGYEQFF. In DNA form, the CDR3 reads TGTGCCAGCAGCCCTGGACGGGGGCTTGGGTATGAGCAGTTCTTC.

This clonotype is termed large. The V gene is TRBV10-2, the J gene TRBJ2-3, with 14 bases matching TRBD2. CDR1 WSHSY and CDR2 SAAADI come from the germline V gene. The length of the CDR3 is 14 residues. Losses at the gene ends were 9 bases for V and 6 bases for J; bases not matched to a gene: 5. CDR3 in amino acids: CASETSGRGDTQYF. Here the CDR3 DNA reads TGCGCCAGTGAGACTAGCGGGAGGGGGGATACGCAGTATTTT.

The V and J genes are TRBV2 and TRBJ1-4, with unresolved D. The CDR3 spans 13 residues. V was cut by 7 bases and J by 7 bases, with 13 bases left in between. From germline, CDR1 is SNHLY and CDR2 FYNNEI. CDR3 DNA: TGTGCCAGCATCGGCCTAGGAGGTGAAAAACTGTTTTTT. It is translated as CASIGLGGEKLFF.